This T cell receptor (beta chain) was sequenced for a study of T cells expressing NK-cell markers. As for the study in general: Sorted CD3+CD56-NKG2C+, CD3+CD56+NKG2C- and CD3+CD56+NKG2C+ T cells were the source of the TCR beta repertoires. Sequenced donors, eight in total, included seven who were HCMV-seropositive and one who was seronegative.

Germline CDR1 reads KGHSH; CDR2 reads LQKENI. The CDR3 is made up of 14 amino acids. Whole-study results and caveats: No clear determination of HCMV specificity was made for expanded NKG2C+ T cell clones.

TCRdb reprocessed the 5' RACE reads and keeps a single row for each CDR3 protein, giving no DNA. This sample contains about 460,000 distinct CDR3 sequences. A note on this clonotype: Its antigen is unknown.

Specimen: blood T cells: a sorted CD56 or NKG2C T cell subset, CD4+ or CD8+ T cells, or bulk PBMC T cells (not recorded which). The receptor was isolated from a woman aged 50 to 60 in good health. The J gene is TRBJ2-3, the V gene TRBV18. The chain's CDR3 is CASSPLGLTDTQYF.